The text below deals with one T cell receptor beta chain. Its target is not known. Sequencing was performed with immunoSEQ multiplex PCR; in TCRdb, only in-frame clones are kept and a portion is missing. The data hold roughly 52,000 clones, with under 90% observed a single time. Stated time point: week 35, safety follow-up. Doses comprised 300 ug of mutant IDH1 20-mer peptide each, plus topical imiquimod. Across weeks 1, 3, 5, 7, 11, 15, 19 and 23, patients received a vaccination each time, eight in all. Newly diagnosed WHO grade 3 or 4 IDH1-mutant, ATRX-lost astrocytomas were identified in the donors. This entry is derived from a study of a mutant IDH1 vaccine in newly diagnosed glioma. The germline CDR1 and CDR2 sequences are LNHDA and SQIVND (reference sequence). This CDR3 comprises 17 residues. Trimming at V came to 3 bases and at J to 0 bases, leaving 7 bases not matched to a gene.

The sequence came from a young woman with glioma. This chain connects TRBV19 to TRBJ2-5, with TRBD2 matching 10 bases. The specimen comprised PBMCs, sampled from a glioma patient whose treatment included an IDH1 peptide vaccine. The CDR3 here is CASSIELAGDYQETQYF. CDR3 nucleotides: TGTGCCAGTAGTATCGAGCTAGCGGGGGACTACCAAGAGACCCAGTACTTC. The full variable domain, in which reference TRBV19 and TRBJ2-5 provide the parts outside the CDR3, is DGGITQSPKYLFRKEGQNVTLSCEQNLNHDAMYWYRQDPGQGLRLIYYSQIVNDFQKGDIAEGYSVSREKKESFPLTVTSAQKNPTAFYLCASSIELAGDYQETQYFGPGTRLLVL.